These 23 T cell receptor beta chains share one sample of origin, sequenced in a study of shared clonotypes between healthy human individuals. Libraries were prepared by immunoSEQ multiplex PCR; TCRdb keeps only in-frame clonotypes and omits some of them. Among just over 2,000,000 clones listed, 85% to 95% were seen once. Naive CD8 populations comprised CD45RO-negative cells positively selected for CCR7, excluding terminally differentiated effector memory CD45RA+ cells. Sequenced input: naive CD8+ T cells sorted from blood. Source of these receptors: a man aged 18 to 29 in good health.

CDR3 protein: CASSHGGDRSDSGNTIYF. The CDR3 DNA is TGTGCCAGCAGCCACGGGGGGGACAGGAGCGACTCTGGAAACACCATATATTTT. This rearrangement joins TRBV6-4 to TRBJ1-3; 8 bases map to TRBD1. The CDR3 has 18 amino acids. Trimming removed 6 bases from V and 0 bases from J; junction bases left unmatched: 13. From germline, CDR1 is MRHNA and CDR2 SNTAGT.

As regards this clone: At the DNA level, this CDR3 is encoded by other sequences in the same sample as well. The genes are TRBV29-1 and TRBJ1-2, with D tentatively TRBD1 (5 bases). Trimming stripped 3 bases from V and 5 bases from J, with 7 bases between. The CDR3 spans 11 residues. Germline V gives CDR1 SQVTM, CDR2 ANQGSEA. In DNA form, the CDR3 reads TGCAGCGTTGATGAGGGGTATGGCTACACCTTC. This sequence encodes CSVDEGYGYTF.

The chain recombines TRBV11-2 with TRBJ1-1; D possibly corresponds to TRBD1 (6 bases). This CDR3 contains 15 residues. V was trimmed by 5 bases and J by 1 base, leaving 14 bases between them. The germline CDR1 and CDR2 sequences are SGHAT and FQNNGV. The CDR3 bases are TGTGCCAGCAGCCCGGACAGTTCCTCGAACACTGAAGCTTTCTTT. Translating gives CASSPDSSSNTEAFF.

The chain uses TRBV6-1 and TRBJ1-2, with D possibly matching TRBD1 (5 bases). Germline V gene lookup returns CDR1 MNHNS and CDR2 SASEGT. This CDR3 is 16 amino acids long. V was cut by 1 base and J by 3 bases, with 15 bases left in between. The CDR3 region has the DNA TGTGCCAGCAGTGAAGGAATAGTCCAGGGTGACTATGGCTACACCTTC. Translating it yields CASSEGIVQGDYGYTF.

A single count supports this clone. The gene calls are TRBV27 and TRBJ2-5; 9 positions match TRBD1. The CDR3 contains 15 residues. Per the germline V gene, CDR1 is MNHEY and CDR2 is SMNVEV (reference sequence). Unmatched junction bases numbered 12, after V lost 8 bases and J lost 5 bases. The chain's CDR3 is CASSRRDRAGETQYF. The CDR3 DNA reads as TGTGCCAGCTCCCGACGGGACAGGGCGGGGGAGACCCAGTACTTC.

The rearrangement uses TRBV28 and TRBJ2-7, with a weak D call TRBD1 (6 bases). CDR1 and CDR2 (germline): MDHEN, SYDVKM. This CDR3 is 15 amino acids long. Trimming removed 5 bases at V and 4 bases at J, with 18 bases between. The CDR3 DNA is TGTGCCAGCAGTGTCCAGGGGCTCCCCGCGTACGAGCAGTACTTC. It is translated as CASSVQGLPAYEQYF.

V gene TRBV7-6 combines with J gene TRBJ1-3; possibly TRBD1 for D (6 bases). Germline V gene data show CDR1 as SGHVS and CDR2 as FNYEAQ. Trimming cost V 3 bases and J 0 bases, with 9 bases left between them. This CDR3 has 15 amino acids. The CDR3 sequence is CASSLDRTSGNTIYF. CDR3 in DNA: TGTGCCAGCAGCTTGGACAGAACCTCTGGAAACACCATATATTTT.

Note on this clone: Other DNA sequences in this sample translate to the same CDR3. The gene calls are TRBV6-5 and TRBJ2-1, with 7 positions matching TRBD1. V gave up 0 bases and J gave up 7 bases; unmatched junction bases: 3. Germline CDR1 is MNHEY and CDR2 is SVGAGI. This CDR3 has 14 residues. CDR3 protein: CASSYSTGSNEQFF. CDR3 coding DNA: TGTGCCAGCAGTTACTCGACAGGGTCGAATGAGCAGTTCTTC.

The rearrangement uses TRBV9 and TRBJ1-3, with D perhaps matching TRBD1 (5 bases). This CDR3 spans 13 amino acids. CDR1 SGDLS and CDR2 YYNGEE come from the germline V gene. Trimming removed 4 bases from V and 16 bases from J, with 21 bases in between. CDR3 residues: CASSFRDSHLIYF. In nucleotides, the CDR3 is TGTGCCAGCAGCTTCCGGGACTCTCACCTTATTTATTTT.

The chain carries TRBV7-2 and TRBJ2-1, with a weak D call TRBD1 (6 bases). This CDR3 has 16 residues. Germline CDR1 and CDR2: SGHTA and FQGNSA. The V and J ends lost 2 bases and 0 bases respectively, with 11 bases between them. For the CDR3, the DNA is TGTGCCAGCAGCTTATGGGGGCGGAGCTCCTACAATGAGCAGTTCTTC. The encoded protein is CASSLWGRSSYNEQFF. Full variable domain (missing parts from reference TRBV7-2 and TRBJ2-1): GAGVSQSPSNKVTEKGKDVELRCDPISGHTALYWYRQSLGQGLEFLIYFQGNSAPDKSGLPSDRFSAERTGGSVSTLTIQRTQQEDSAVYLCASSLWGRSSYNEQFFGPGTRLTVL.

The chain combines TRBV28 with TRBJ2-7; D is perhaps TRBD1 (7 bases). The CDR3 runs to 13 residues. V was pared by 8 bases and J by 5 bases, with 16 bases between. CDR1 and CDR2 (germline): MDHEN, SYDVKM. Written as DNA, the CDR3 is TGTGCCAGCCTCGACAGGGAGGACCACGAGCAGTACTTC. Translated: CASLDREDHEQYF.

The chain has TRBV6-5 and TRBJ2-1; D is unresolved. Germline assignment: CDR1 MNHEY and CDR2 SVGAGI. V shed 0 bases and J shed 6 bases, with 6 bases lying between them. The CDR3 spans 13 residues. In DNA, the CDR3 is TGTGCCAGCAGTTACTCGATGTTCAATGAGCAGTTCTTC. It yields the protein CASSYSMFNEQFF.

The CDR3 protein is CASSLGIGQKVYEQYF. DNA of the CDR3: TGTGCCAGCAGCTTAGGCATTGGACAGAAAGTCTACGAGCAGTACTTC. This rearrangement joins TRBV7-9 to TRBJ2-7; D is perhaps TRBD1 (6 bases). CDR3 length equals 16 residues. Trimming stripped 1 base from V and 3 bases from J, with 16 bases between. Germline V gives CDR1 SEHNR, CDR2 FQNEAQ (reference sequence).

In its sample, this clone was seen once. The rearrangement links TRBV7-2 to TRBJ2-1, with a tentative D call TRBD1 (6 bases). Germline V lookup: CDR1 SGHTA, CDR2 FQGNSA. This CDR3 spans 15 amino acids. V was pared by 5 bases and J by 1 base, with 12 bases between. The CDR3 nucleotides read TGTGCCAGCAGCGCCAGGGGTGGGTCCTACAATGAGCAGTTCTTC. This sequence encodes CASSARGGSYNEQFF.

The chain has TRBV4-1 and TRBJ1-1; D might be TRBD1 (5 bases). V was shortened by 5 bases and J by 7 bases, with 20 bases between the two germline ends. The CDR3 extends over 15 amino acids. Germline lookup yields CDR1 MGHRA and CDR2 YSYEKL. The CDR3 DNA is TGCGCCAGCAGCGGACGGGCAGGGAGGGCCGATGAAGCTTTCTTT. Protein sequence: CASSGRAGRADEAFF.

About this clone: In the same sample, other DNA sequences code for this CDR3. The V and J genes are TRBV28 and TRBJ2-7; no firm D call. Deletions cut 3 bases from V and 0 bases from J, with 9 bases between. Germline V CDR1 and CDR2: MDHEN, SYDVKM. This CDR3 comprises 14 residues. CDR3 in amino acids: CASSLSGSSYEQYF. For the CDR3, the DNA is TGTGCCAGCAGTTTGTCCGGAAGCTCCTACGAGCAGTACTTC.

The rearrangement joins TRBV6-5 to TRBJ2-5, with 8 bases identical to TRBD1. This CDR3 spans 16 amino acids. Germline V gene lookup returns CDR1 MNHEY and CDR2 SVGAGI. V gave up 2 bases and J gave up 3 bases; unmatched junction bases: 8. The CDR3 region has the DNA TGTGCCAGCAGTTACACCCAGGGGGCGCGAAAAGAGACCCAGTACTTC. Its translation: CASSYTQGARKETQYF.

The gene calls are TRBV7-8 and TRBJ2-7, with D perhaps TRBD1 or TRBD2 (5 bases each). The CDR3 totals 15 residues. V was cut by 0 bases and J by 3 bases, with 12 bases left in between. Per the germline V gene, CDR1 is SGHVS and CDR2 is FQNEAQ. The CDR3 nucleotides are TGTGCCAGCAGCTTAGCAGGGACGGAAGACTACGAGCAGTACTTC. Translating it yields CASSLAGTEDYEQYF.

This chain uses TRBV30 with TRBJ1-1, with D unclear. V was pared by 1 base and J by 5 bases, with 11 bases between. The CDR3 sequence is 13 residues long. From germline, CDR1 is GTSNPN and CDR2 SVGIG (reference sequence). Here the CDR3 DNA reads TGTGCCTGGAGTGGGGGTGTAAGGACTGAAGCTTTCTTT. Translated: CAWSGGVRTEAFF.

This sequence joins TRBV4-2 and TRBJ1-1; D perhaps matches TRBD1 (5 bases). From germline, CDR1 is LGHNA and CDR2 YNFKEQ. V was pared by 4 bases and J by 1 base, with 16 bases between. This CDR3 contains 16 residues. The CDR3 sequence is CASSLSGHLGNTEAFF. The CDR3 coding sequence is TGTGCCAGCAGCCTCAGCGGACACCTCGGGAACACTGAAGCTTTCTTT.

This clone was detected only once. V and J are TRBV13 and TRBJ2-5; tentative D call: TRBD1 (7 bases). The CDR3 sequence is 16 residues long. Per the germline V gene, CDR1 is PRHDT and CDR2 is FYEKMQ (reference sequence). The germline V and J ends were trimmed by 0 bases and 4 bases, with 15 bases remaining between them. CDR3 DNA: TGTGCCAGCAGCTTAGGCAATCAGGGGGGTTTAGAGACCCAGTACTTC. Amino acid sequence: CASSLGNQGGLETQYF.

CDR3 sequence: CASSIDQSHQPQHF. The CDR3 nucleotides read TGTGCCAGTAGTATAGATCAAAGCCATCAGCCCCAGCATTTT. This chain joins TRBV19 and TRBJ1-5; D is unclear. Trimming took 0 bases from V and 5 from J, leaving 8 bases between them. The CDR3 has 14 residues. Germline CDR1 LNHDA, CDR2 SQIVND (reference sequence).

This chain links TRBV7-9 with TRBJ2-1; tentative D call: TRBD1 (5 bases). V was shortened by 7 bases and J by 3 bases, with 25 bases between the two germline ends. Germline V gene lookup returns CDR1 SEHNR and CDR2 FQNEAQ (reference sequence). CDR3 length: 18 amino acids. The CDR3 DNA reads TGTGCCAGCACCTCCCCCGCAGGGTCGGTATATGGCTACAATGAGCAGTTCTTC. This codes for CASTSPAGSVYGYNEQFF.